These T cell receptor beta chains were read from a single sample in a study of shared clonotypes between healthy human individuals. This table comes from immunoSEQ multiplex PCR, and its TCRdb copy is limited to in-frame clones, with some not included. The sample holds some 630,000 clones, about two thirds seen once. The sequenced sample consisted of memory CD4+ T cells sorted from blood. These TCRs come from a woman aged 25 to 39 in good health. The CDR3 runs from the conserved cysteine through the conserved F or W. Each record gives: clone size, V gene, J gene, D gene, CDR3 DNA, CDR3 protein. A D gene is named only where the DNA matches it firmly. Not all rows give a size; the values are once, few, many and, for expanded clones, a class.

.	TRBV10-3	TRBJ1-1	TRBD1	TGTGCCATCAGTGCCGCGGACAGGGAAGGCACTGAAGCTTTCTTT	CAISAADREGTEAFF
.	TRBV5-1	TRBJ1-4	.	TGCGCCAGCAGCACCACACCGACAGTAGGGCATGAAAAACTGTTTTTT	CASSTTPTVGHEKLFF
.	TRBV19	TRBJ2-3	TRBD2	TGTGCCAGTAGTATTACTAGCGGGGCGTACACAGATACGCAGTATTTT	CASSITSGAYTDTQYF
few	TRBV19	TRBJ2-4	TRBD2	TGTGCCAGTAGTATCTTGGCCGGGGCACAGTCAAGCGGGGTTCAGTACTTC	CASSILAGAQSSGVQYF
many	TRBV11-2	TRBJ2-5	TRBD1	TGTGCCAGCAGCCTGGGACAGGGGAATTTAGAGACCCAGTACTTC	CASSLGQGNLETQYF
once	TRBV19	TRBJ2-5	TRBD2	TGTGCCACTTTTTCCGGGAGGGCCGTTGAAGAGCAGTACTTC	CATFSGRAVEEQYF
few	TRBV27	TRBJ2-7	TRBD1	TGTGCCAGCAGCCTAACCCGGGACAGAACCTACGAGCAGTACTTC	CASSLTRDRTYEQYF
.	TRBV5-1	TRBJ2-5	TRBD1	TGCGCCAGCAGCCATTGGGACAGCCAAGAGACCCAGTACTTC	CASSHWDSQETQYF
many	TRBV7-2	TRBJ1-5	.	TGTGCCAGCAGCTTATGGAGGGATAGCAATCAGCCCCAGCATTTT	CASSLWRDSNQPQHF
.	TRBV18	TRBJ2-7	TRBD2	TGTGCCAGCTCACCGCCTCTAGCGGGAGCCAGCTCCTACGAGCAGTACTTC	CASSPPLAGASSYEQYF